This T cell receptor beta chain was retrieved from a study of T cell changes during pregnancy in multiple sclerosis. Here immunoSEQ multiplex PCR was the method, and the copy in TCRdb shows in-frame clones only, minus some. Of 40,000 to 60,000 clones detected, about 90% appear once; the ten largest clones hold about 0.6%. The specimen was CD4+ T cells from peripheral blood mononuclear cells, collected after pregnancy. The receptor was isolated from a female donor with multiple sclerosis, enrolled in a pregnancy study.

For the CDR3, the DNA is TGTGCCAGCAGCTTAGTGGGCACACGGCCCCAAGAGACCCAGTACTTC. The encoded protein is CASSLVGTRPQETQYF. The chain links TRBV11-3 to TRBJ2-5; D gene ambiguous. The CDR3 spans 16 residues. Germline V gene data show CDR1 as SGHNT and CDR2 as YENEEA. Trimming cost V 1 base and J 1 base, with 13 bases left between them.